The 21 T cell receptor beta chains in this list originate from one sample, sequenced in a study of Graves' ophthalmopathy and Graves' hyperthyroidism. RNA transcripts were the source from which TCR beta CDR3 regions were amplified. Investigators did first-round RT-PCR with HTBI primers, then second-round multiplex PCR. TCRdb re-analysed the multiplex PCR reads in MiXCR, keeping a single row per CDR3 protein. Of around 670,000 distinct CDR3 sequences in the sample, roughly 40% were seen once. The specimen sequenced was peripheral blood. These TCRs come from an adult man with Graves' ophthalmopathy.

This chain connects TRBV7-2 to TRBJ1-1, with 7 bases matching TRBD1. The germline V gene encodes CDR1 SGHTA and CDR2 FQGNSA. The CDR3 runs to 17 residues. V trimming: 1 base; J trimming: 7 bases; junction bases outside the gene matches: 15. CDR3 sequence: CASSLEETGRPNDEAFF. The CDR3 DNA reads TGTGCCAGCAGCTTAGAAGAGACAGGGCGCCCCAATGATGAAGCTTTCTTT.

A note on this clonotype: This clone may be a read error of a much larger clone one base away. The chain links TRBV7-3 to TRBJ1-1, with D perhaps TRBD1 (6 bases). From germline, CDR1 is SGHTA and CDR2 FQGTGA. The CDR3 consists of 13 residues. Trimming took 2 bases from V and 13 from J, leaving 17 bases between them. The CDR3 DNA follows: TGTGCCAGCAGCTTAGCGTTTGGCAGGGGAGTTTTCTTT. Encoded protein: CASSLAFGRGVFF.

This clonotype appeared many times. This sequence joins TRBV7-6 and TRBJ1-2; the match to TRBD1 covers 9 bases. CDR3 length: 13 residues. With 2 bases clipped from V and 7 bases from J, the junction kept 2 bases outside the gene matches. Germline V gives CDR1 SGHVS, CDR2 FNYEAQ. CDR3 amino acids: CASSLPDRGGYTF. CDR3 sequence (DNA): TGTGCCAGCAGCTTACCGGACAGGGGTGGCTACACCTTC.

This clonotype was detected ten times or more. V usage is TRBV11-2 and J usage is TRBJ1-1, with unresolved D. Germline CDR1 and CDR2: SGHAT and FQNNGV. The CDR3 has 14 residues. V lost 1 base, J lost 5 bases, and 11 bases lay in between. The CDR3 DNA is TGTGCCAGCAGCTTAGCTTCAGGTCAGACTGAAGCTTTCTTT. This gives the protein CASSLASGQTEAFF.

This chain links TRBV11-3 with TRBJ2-1; TRBD2 matches 8 bases. V was pared by 5 bases and J by 1 base, with 4 bases of the junction left unmatched. Germline CDR1 is SGHNT and CDR2 is YENEEA. The length of the CDR3 is 15 residues. Here the CDR3 reads CASSITSGSYNEQFF. Written as DNA, the CDR3 is TGTGCCAGCAGCATTACTAGCGGATCCTACAATGAGCAGTTCTTC.

In its sample, this clonotype was seen many times. The gene calls are TRBV9 and TRBJ2-7; the D gene is possibly TRBD1 (6 bases). The CDR3 has 16 amino acids. The germline V and J ends were trimmed by 0 bases and 3 bases, with 16 bases remaining between them. Germline CDR1 reads SGDLS; CDR2 reads YYNGEE. CDR3 region: CASSVGQDLVYYEQYF. In DNA form, the CDR3 reads TGTGCCAGCAGCGTAGGACAGGACTTAGTTTACTACGAGCAGTACTTC.

The chain couples TRBV19 to TRBJ1-6; perhaps TRBD1 as D (5 bases). The CDR3 spans 14 residues. The germline gives CDR1 LNHDA, CDR2 SQIVND (reference sequence). V lost 6 bases and J lost 7, with 13 bases in between. The CDR3 spells CASSAGTVNSPLHF. The CDR3 DNA follows: TGTGCCAGTAGCGCCGGGACCGTCAATTCACCCCTCCACTTT.

About this clonotype: A much larger clone differs from this one at a single base, so this may be a read error. The chain carries TRBV5-1 and TRBJ2-5; D gene ambiguous. CDR1 is SGHRS and CDR2 is YFSETQ in the germline V gene. This CDR3 has 13 amino acids. CDR3 bases: TGCGCCGGCAGCTTGGTGCCAAGGGAGACCCAGTACTTC. It encodes CAGSLVPRETQYF.

This clonotype came up many times. The V gene is TRBV19, the J gene TRBJ1-1; TRBD1 aligns across 10 bases. The trim removed 3 bases at V and 5 bases at J, leaving 6 bases unmatched. The CDR3 runs 15 residues. Germline V CDR1 and CDR2: LNHDA, SQIVND (reference sequence). The CDR3 bases are TGTGCCAGTAGTATGATGGGACAGGGGAGAACTGAAGCTTTCTTT. Protein sequence: CASSMMGQGRTEAFF. Complete variable domain (other parts from reference TRBV19 and TRBJ1-1): DGGITQSPKYLFRKEGQNVTLSCEQNLNHDAMYWYRQDPGQGLRLIYYSQIVNDFQKGDIAEGYSVSREKKESFPLTVTSAQKNPTAFYLCASSMMGQGRTEAFFGQGTRLTVV.

This clonotype was counted at least ten times. This chain joins TRBV2 and TRBJ1-2; 7 bases agree with TRBD1. Per germline, CDR1 SNHLY and CDR2 FYNNEI. The J segment lost 1 base and the V segment lost 6 bases, leaving 11 bases of the junction unmatched. The CDR3 runs to 16 residues. The CDR3 region has the DNA TGTGCCAGCAGAGAGAGGGGACAGCTGATTAACTATGGCTACACCTTC. Translated: CASRERGQLINYGYTF.

The V and J genes are TRBV25-1 and TRBJ2-5; TRBD1 matches 8 bases. J gave up 5 bases and V 6 bases, and 5 bases lay outside the gene matches. CDR3 length: 13 residues. The germline CDR1 and CDR2 sequences are MGHDK and SYGVNS. In nucleotides, the CDR3 is TGTGCCAGCAGGACAGGGGTTCAGGAGACCCAGTACTTC. Translation: CASRTGVQETQYF.

This clonotype came up many times. This chain uses TRBV4-1 with TRBJ1-2; the D is unclear. The CDR3 runs 12 residues. The germline V and J ends were trimmed by 3 bases and 5 bases, with 7 bases remaining between them. The germline V gene encodes CDR1 MGHRA and CDR2 YSYEKL. The CDR3 reads CASSHATYGYTF. CDR3 DNA: TGCGCCAGCAGCCACGCGACATATGGCTACACCTTC.

The V gene is TRBV10-3, the J gene TRBJ2-5, with 9 nucleotides matching TRBD2. The junction had 5 bases not matched to a gene; V was cut back by 4 bases and J by 2 bases. This CDR3 contains 15 residues. CDR1 ENHRY and CDR2 SYGVKD come from the germline V gene. The CDR3 sequence is CAISASGAAQETQYF. DNA of the CDR3: TGTGCCATCAGTGCTAGCGGGGCCGCACAAGAGACCCAGTACTTC.

This chain links TRBV19 with TRBJ1-1, with 8 bases identical to TRBD1. V shed 4 bases, J shed 7 bases, and the junction held 5 bases outside the gene matches. Germline V CDR1 and CDR2: LNHDA, SQIVND (reference sequence). The CDR3 is 13 amino acids. The CDR3 loop reads CASSTGQGREAFF. The CDR3 DNA is TGTGCCAGTAGTACCGGACAGGGACGTGAAGCTTTCTTT.

This sequence joins TRBV6-6 and TRBJ1-5; the match to TRBD1 covers 7 bases. Germline CDR1 MNHNY, CDR2 SVGAGI (reference sequence). The length of the CDR3 is 15 residues. V shed 0 bases, J shed 7 bases, and the junction held 6 bases outside the gene matches. CDR3 region: CASSYSTGKDQPQHF. CDR3 sequence (DNA): TGTGCCAGCAGTTACTCGACAGGGAAGGACCAGCCCCAGCATTTT.

The table lists this clonotype with many counts. The rearrangement uses TRBV7-8 and TRBJ1-3, with 10 bases aligning to TRBD1. J gave up 3 bases and V 7 bases, and 12 bases lay outside the gene matches. CDR3 length: 17 amino acids. Looked up from germline, CDR1 is SGHVS and CDR2 is FQNEAQ. The CDR3 spells CASTPRIGTGDGNTIYF. CDR3 nucleotides: TGTGCCAGCACCCCTCGGATCGGGACAGGGGATGGAAACACCATATATTTT.

This clonotype occurred a few times. J is TRBJ2-2 and V is TRBV9; possible D gene TRBD1, 6 bases. Germline V gives CDR1 SGDLS, CDR2 YYNGEE. V gave up 0 bases and J gave up 4 bases, with 16 bases separating them. The CDR3 totals 17 residues. Here the CDR3 DNA reads TGTGCCAGCAGCGTAGGTAGCTGGGGGCTCGGCACCGGGGAGCTGTTTTTT. This encodes CASSVGSWGLGTGELFF.

The chain carries TRBV15 and TRBJ1-5; D might be TRBD1 (5 bases). Trimming took off 8 bases at V and 11 bases at J, with 22 bases between the two ends. This CDR3 contains 14 residues. Germline V CDR1 and CDR2: LNHNV, YYDKDF (reference sequence). The CDR3 DNA follows: TGTGCCACCCGGCCCAACGACGGACAAGAGACCCAGCATTTT. It specifies CATRPNDGQETQHF.

A note on this clonotype: Sequence at one end of the junction differs from germline and may be a read error. The rearrangement uses TRBV20-1 and TRBJ2-5; D possibly corresponds to TRBD1 (6 bases). The CDR3 totals 14 residues. Germline V CDR1 and CDR2: DFQATT, SNEGSKA (reference sequence). The DNA of the CDR3 is TGCAGTGCTGGAGATATAGGACAGCAAGAGACCCAGTACTTC. Protein product: CSAGDIGQQETQYF.

Details on this clonotype: A read error may explain this, as a much larger clone is one base away. J is TRBJ1-2 and V is TRBV25-1; D is uncertain. The V gene lost 7 bases and the J gene lost 4 bases, with 13 bases spanning the gap. CDR3 size: 13 residues. Looked up from germline, CDR1 is MGHDK and CDR2 is SYGVNS. CDR3 protein: CASKIGRTYGYTF. The CDR3 region has the DNA TGTGCCAGCAAAATAGGCAGAACCTATGGCTACACCTTC.

Details on this clonotype: This may arise from a read error, as a much more abundant clone is one base away. DNA for the CDR3: TGCGCCAGCAGCGATCCGGGACAGGGGAGCACTGAAGCTTTCTTT. It encodes CASSDPGQGSTEAFF. The rearrangement joins TRBV10-2 to TRBJ1-1, with TRBD1 matching 10 bases. The CDR3 has 15 residues. Losses at the gene ends were 6 bases for V and 4 bases for J; bases not matched to a gene: 8. Germline V gene lookup returns CDR1 WSHSY and CDR2 SAAADI.